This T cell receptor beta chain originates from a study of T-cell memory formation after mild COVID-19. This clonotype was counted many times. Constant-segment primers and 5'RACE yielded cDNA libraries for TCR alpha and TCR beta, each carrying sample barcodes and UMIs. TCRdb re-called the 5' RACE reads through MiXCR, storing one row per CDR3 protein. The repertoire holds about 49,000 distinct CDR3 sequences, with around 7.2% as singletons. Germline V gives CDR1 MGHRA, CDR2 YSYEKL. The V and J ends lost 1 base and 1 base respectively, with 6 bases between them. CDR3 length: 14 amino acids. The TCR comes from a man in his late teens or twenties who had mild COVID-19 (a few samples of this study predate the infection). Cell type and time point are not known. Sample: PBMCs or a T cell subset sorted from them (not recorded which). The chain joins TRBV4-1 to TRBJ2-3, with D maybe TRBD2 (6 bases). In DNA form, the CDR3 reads TGCGCCAGCAGCCAAGGCGGGGGCACAGATACGCAGTATTTT. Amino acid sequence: CASSQGGGTDTQYF.